The clone carrying this T cell receptor beta chain occurred many times. Its antigen is unknown. This entry belongs to a study of metastatic and nonmetastatic thyroid tumors. Study-wide context: It was across blood and tumor or nodule tissue from malignant and benign thyroid patients that repertoires were compared.

As originally analysed: Researchers built a distant-metastasis classifier for papillary thyroid cancer that drew on CDR3 differences across clinicopathological groups. Via MiXCR, TCRdb re-called the PCR reads. The V and J calls and clone size are TCRdb's, not the authors'. The sample holds about 39,000 clones, approximately 17% seen once. Broader study findings: Relative to benign nodules, malignant thyroid tumors were reportedly characterized by significantly elevated TCR beta diversity in blood and tumor.

The CDR3 is 14 residues long. Per the germline V gene, CDR1 is MGHRA and CDR2 is YSYEKL. The V end was cut by 2 bases, the J end by 7 bases, with 14 bases between. No treatment had been given to any patient before thyroid surgery. The rearrangement joins TRBV4-1 to TRBJ2-5; D unresolved. The sequenced material came from tumor tissue. This sequence was found in a female donor with papillary thyroid cancer or a benign thyroid nodule (not recorded which). Some clones in this sample may be carry-over from other donors' samples. For the CDR3, the DNA is TGCGCCAGCAGCCAAAGGAACTCAAAAGGGACCCAGTACTTC. Protein product: CASSQRNSKGTQYF.